The 18 T cell receptor beta chains listed next were all sequenced from one sample in a study of naive and memory T cell subsets. The beta constant-region primer was an equimolar mix of two oligonucleotides covering TRBC1 and TRBC2. Via MiXCR, TCRdb re-called the UMI-ligation and nested PCR reads, giving one row per CDR3 protein. The table records 120,000 to 150,000 distinct CDR3 sequences, approximately 15% of them present only once. The sequenced material came from naive CD4+ T cells from blood. The origin of the receptors is a human donor in good health.

In this sample, this clonotype turned up a few times. The J gene is TRBJ2-4, the V gene TRBV20-1; 7 bases map to TRBD1. The CDR3 covers 15 residues. The germline V gene encodes CDR1 DFQATT and CDR2 SNEGSKA (reference sequence). V lost 1 base, J lost 5 bases, and 8 bases stayed unmatched. The CDR3 loop is CSARGLRGQQNIQYF. The CDR3 region has the DNA TGCAGTGCTAGAGGTCTCCGGGGACAGCAAAACATTCAGTACTTC.

J is TRBJ2-7 and V is TRBV28; a weak D match, TRBD1 (5 bases). The V gene lost 7 bases and the J gene lost 3 bases, with 10 bases spanning the gap. This CDR3 contains 12 residues. Germline CDR1 and CDR2: MDHEN and SYDVKM. CDR3 region: CASKDSLYEQYF. CDR3 nucleotides: TGTGCCAGCAAAGACAGCCTCTACGAGCAGTACTTC.

The table lists this clonotype with a few counts. The chain is built from TRBV9 and TRBJ2-1; TRBD1 is a possible D gene (6 bases). This CDR3 spans 14 amino acids. V lost 4 bases and J lost 2, with 10 bases in between. Germline CDR1 SGDLS, CDR2 YYNGEE. DNA of the CDR3: TGTGCCAGCAGCCCGGGACATACCTACAATGAGCAGTTCTTC. It encodes CASSPGHTYNEQFF.

This clonotype was detected only a few times. The chain uses TRBV12-3 or TRBV12-4 and TRBJ1-1; 9 nucleotides line up with TRBD1. V was pared by 6 bases and J by 3 bases, with 5 bases of the junction left unmatched. CDR3 length: 14 amino acids. Written as DNA, the CDR3 is TGTGCCAGCAGGTACAGGGGGCGATACACTGAAGCTTTCTTT. It translates to CASRYRGRYTEAFF.

The V gene is TRBV20-1, the J gene TRBJ2-5, with D perhaps TRBD2 (7 bases). This CDR3 is 19 amino acids long. The germline V gene has CDR1 DFQATT and CDR2 SNEGSKA (reference sequence). V was trimmed by 5 bases and J by 0 bases, leaving 28 bases between them. CDR3 protein: CSAWVLGGGKSIYQETQYF. The DNA for the CDR3 is TGCAGTGCTTGGGTCTTAGGGGGAGGGAAGTCTATTTACCAAGAGACCCAGTACTTC.

Only a few counts were recorded for this clonotype. The chain combines TRBV28 with TRBJ2-5, with a tentative D call TRBD1 (6 bases). Germline assignment: CDR1 MDHEN and CDR2 SYDVKM. This CDR3 has 13 amino acids. Trimming removed 5 bases from V and 3 bases from J, with 10 bases in between. The CDR3 region has the DNA TGTGCCAGCAGTCCGGGACATAAAGAGACCCAGTACTTC. Translation gives CASSPGHKETQYF.

This chain uses TRBV7-2 with TRBJ2-5; 7 bases are shared with TRBD2. CDR1 is SGHTA and CDR2 is FQGNSA in the germline V gene. The CDR3 spans 13 residues. Germline trimming cut 5 bases from V and 5 bases from J; bases unmatched to any gene: 5. CDR3 DNA: TGTGCCAGCAGCCCTAGGGAGGGGGAGACCCAGTACTTC. Translating it yields CASSPREGETQYF.

This clonotype has more than one count but fewer than ten. The chain combines TRBV6-2 or TRBV6-3 with TRBJ1-1, with unresolved D. The CDR3 is 15 residues long. CDR1 and CDR2 from the germline V gene are MNHEY and SVGEGT. Trimming took 6 bases from V and 0 from J, leaving 14 bases between them. CDR3 coding DNA: TGTGCCAGCAGAGAGCAGACGGCTATGAACACTGAAGCTTTCTTT. This sequence encodes CASREQTAMNTEAFF.

V gene TRBV4-2 combines with J gene TRBJ2-7, with 8 bases fitting TRBD1. V lost 1 base, J lost 2 bases, and 1 base stayed unmatched. CDR1 and CDR2 from the germline V gene are LGHNA and YNFKEQ. The CDR3 contains 14 residues. CDR3 protein: CASSQGTGTYEQYF. CDR3 bases: TGTGCCAGCAGCCAAGGGACAGGGACCTACGAGCAGTACTTC.

In this sample, this clonotype turned up many times. The genes are TRBV6-5 and TRBJ2-1; weak D call: TRBD1 (5 bases). Per the germline V gene, CDR1 is MNHEY and CDR2 is SVGAGI. The CDR3 contains 15 residues. V lost 2 bases to trimming and J lost 1 base, with 9 bases between them. The CDR3 is CASSYGAVSYNEQFF. In DNA, the CDR3 is TGTGCCAGCAGTTACGGGGCGGTTTCCTACAATGAGCAGTTCTTC.

The genes are TRBV5-1 and TRBJ2-4; no clear D gene. The CDR3 runs 12 residues. The germline CDR1 and CDR2 sequences are SGHRS and YFSETQ. V lost 2 bases to trimming and J lost 0 bases, with 0 bases between them. The CDR3 DNA reads as TGCGCCAGCAGCTTAGCCAAAAACATTCAGTACTTC. Amino acid sequence: CASSLAKNIQYF.

This clonotype was seen more than once but under ten times. The rearrangement links TRBV3-1 to TRBJ2-1, with 11 positions matching TRBD2. Per the germline V gene, CDR1 is LGHDT and CDR2 is YNNKEL (reference sequence). Trimming took 2 bases from V and 6 from J; bases not matched to a gene: 9. The CDR3 sequence is 17 residues long. The CDR3 here is CASSQPRLAGNVNEQFF. The DNA of the CDR3 is TGTGCCAGCAGCCAACCCCGACTAGCGGGGAACGTCAATGAGCAGTTCTTC.

This sequence joins TRBV6-6 and TRBJ2-5, with 7 bases fitting TRBD1. The CDR3 contains 13 residues. Trimming removed 6 bases from V and 5 bases from J; junction bases left unmatched: 6. The V gene's germline CDR1 is MNHNY and CDR2 SVGAGI (reference sequence). The CDR3 sequence: CASREGGVETQYF. DNA of the CDR3: TGTGCCAGCAGGGAAGGGGGCGTGGAGACCCAGTACTTC.

The chain has TRBV10-3 and TRBJ2-1, with 9 bases aligning to TRBD2. The length of the CDR3 is 14 residues. Per germline, CDR1 ENHRY and CDR2 SYGVKD. Trimming took 8 bases from V and 4 from J; bases not matched to a gene: 6. The CDR3 DNA reads TGTGCCATCCAAAGGCTAGCGGGGTACAATGAGCAGTTCTTC. Translation: CAIQRLAGYNEQFF.

This chain joins TRBV20-1 and TRBJ2-1; D is perhaps TRBD1 or TRBD2 (6 bases each). Germline loops: CDR1 DFQATT, CDR2 SNEGSKA (reference sequence). The CDR3 runs to 13 residues. Trimming stripped 1 base from V and 6 bases from J, with 10 bases between. The CDR3 is CSARASGANEQFF. The CDR3 DNA sequence: TGCAGTGCTAGAGCTTCGGGGGCCAATGAGCAGTTCTTC.

V is TRBV29-1 and J is TRBJ1-1; perhaps TRBD1 as D (6 bases). The CDR3 runs 15 residues. The V and J ends lost 5 bases and 1 base respectively, with 17 bases between them. The germline gives CDR1 SQVTM, CDR2 ANQGSEA. CDR3: CSVSSEGGKNTEAFF. As DNA, the CDR3 is TGCAGCGTTTCGAGCGAGGGGGGGAAGAACACTGAAGCTTTCTTT.

This clonotype was detected a few times. CDR3 in DNA: TGTGCCACTCGACGCACCGCCCAGACTAGCGGGACCAACGAGCAGTTCTTC. Amino acid sequence: CATRRTAQTSGTNEQFF. This chain joins TRBV24-1 and TRBJ2-1, with TRBD2 identical over 11 bases. Germline assignment: CDR1 KGHDR and CDR2 SFDVKD. The CDR3 covers 17 residues. V was pared by 10 bases and J by 10 bases, with 20 bases of the junction left unmatched.

The chain employs TRBV18 and TRBJ1-5; D is possibly TRBD1 (6 bases). Germline lookup yields CDR1 KGHSH and CDR2 LQKENI. This CDR3 spans 15 amino acids. The V and J ends lost 5 bases and 4 bases respectively, with 15 bases between them. The CDR3 protein is CASSTLGGPNQPQHF. Written as DNA, the CDR3 is TGTGCCAGCTCAACACTAGGGGGGCCGAATCAGCCCCAGCATTTT.